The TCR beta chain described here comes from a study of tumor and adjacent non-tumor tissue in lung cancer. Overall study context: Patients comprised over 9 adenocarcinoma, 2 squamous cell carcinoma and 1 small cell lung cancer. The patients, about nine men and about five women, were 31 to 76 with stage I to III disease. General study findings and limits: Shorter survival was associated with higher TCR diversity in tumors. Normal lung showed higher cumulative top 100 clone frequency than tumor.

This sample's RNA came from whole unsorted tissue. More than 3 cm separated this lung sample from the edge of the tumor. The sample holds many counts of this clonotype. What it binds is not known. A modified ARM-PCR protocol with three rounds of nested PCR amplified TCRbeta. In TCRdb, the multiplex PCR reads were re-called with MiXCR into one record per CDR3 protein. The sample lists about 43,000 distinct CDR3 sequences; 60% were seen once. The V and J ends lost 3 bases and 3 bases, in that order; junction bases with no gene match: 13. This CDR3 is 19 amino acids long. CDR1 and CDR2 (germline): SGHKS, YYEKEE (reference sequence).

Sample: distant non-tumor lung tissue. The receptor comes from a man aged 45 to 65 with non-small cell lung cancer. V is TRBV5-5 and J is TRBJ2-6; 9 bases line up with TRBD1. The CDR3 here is CASSSVLQGAGSGANVLTF. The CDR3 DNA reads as TGTGCCAGCAGCTCCGTATTACAGGGGGCGGGTAGTGGGGCCAACGTCCTGACTTTC.